This T cell receptor (beta chain) came from a study of spatial heterogeneity in lung cancer. Overall study: Consistently, beta-chain sequences turned up in larger numbers than alpha-chain sequences did. Study-wide results and caveats: Ubiquitous expanded tumor TCRs were observed in blood more at resection than follow-up.

This clonotype was seen a handful of times. What it recognizes is unknown. TCRdb reprocessed the 5' RACE reads via MiXCR and lists one record per CDR3 protein. The data show tens of thousands of distinct CDR3 sequences, with about an eighth seen just once and more than 40% held by the top ten. Germline V gene sequence: CDR1 SGHRS, CDR2 YFSETQ. The CDR3 loop spans 16 amino acids. Trimming took 5 bases from V and 4 from J; bases not matched to a gene: 12. Time point noted: sample taken at primary tumor resection. Samples were obtained from around 73 donors, all untreated early-stage non-small cell lung cancer patients. Sequencing was performed on whole RNA extracted from tumor and nontumor lung tissue, or from frozen PBMC, and the material was left unsorted.

This receptor was obtained from a male donor with early-stage non-small cell lung cancer. This rearrangement joins TRBV5-1 to TRBJ2-3; 8 nucleotides align to TRBD2. Sequenced here: PBMCs, sampled at surgery. The CDR3 DNA follows: TGCGCCAGCAGGAGGGAGTCAGCGGGGGCCTCAGATACGCAGTATTTT. Its translation is CASRRESAGASDTQYF. Combining the CDR3 with reference TRBV5-1 and TRBJ2-3 gives the whole variable domain KAGVTQTPRYLIKTRGQQVTLSCSPISGHRSVSWYQQTPGQGLQFLFEYFSETQRNKGNFPGRFSGRQFSNSRSEMNVSTLELGDSALYLCASRRESAGASDTQYFGPGTRLTVL.